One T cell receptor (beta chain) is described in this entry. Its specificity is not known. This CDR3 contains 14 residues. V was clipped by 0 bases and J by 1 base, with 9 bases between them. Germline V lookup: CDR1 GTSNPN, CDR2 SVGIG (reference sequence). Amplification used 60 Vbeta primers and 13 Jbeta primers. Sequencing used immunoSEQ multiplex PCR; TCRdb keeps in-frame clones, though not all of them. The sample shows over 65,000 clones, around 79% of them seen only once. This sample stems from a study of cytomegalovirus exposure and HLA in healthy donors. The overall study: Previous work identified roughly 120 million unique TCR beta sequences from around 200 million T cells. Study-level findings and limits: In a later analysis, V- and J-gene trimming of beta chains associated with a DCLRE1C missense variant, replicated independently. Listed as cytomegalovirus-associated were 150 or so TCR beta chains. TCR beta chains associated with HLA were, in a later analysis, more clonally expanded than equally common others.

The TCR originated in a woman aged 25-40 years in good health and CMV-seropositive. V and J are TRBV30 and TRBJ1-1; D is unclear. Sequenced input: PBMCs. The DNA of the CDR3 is TGTGCCTGGAGTGTCACGGGGAGGAACACTGAAGCTTTCTTT. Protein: CAWSVTGRNTEAFF.